One and the same sample provided the 4 T cell receptor beta chains below, sequenced in a study of CD8 T cells in Susac syndrome. RNA totalling about 0.5 to 1 ug underwent reverse transcription with random hexamers. TCRdb re-called the immunoSEQ multiplex PCR reads with MiXCR, one entry per CDR3 protein. The table records some 77,000 distinct CDR3 sequences, just over 90% of them present only once. Sequencing was performed on CD4+ T cells from PBMCs. All receptors derive from a human donor with Susac syndrome.

This rearrangement joins TRBV28 to TRBJ2-2; D unclear. The V end lost 7 bases, the J end lost 4 bases, and 16 bases lay between the germline ends. The germline gives CDR1 MDHEN, CDR2 SYDVKM. The CDR3 has 15 amino acids. CDR3 in DNA: TGTGCCAGCACCCCGAAGCCCCGAAGCACCGGGGAGCTGTTTTTT. It specifies CASTPKPRSTGELFF. The full variable domain, with the rest looked up from reference TRBV28 and TRBJ2-2, is DVKVTQSSRYLVKRTGEKVFLECVQDMDHENMFWYRQDPGLGLRLIYFSYDVKMKEKGDIPEGYSVSREKKERFSLILESASTNQTSMYLCASTPKPRSTGELFFGEGSRLTVL.

The rearrangement uses TRBV9 and TRBJ2-3; 12 bases fit TRBD2. Germline V lookup: CDR1 SGDLS, CDR2 YYNGEE. Trimming took 4 bases from V and 14 from J; bases not matched to a gene: 8. CDR3 length equals 13 residues. CDR3 sequence (DNA): TGTGCCAGCAGCCCCCGGACTAGCGGGACAGTGTATTTT. It specifies CASSPRTSGTVYF.

V and J are TRBV7-6 and TRBJ1-6; D is unclear. Germline CDR1 and CDR2: SGHVS and FNYEAQ. This CDR3 spans 17 amino acids. V was trimmed by 2 bases and J by 9 bases, leaving 20 bases between them. The CDR3 reads CASSLIVGGPAGSPLHF. In DNA form, the CDR3 reads TGTGCCAGCAGCTTAATTGTCGGTGGACCGGCGGGTTCACCCCTCCACTTT.

The J gene is TRBJ2-1, the V gene TRBV27; maybe TRBD2 (7 bases). Trimming shortened V by 2 bases and J by 5 bases, and 25 bases separated the two germline ends. CDR1 MNHEY and CDR2 SMNVEV come from the germline V gene (reference sequence). The CDR3 sequence is 19 residues long. CDR3 residues: CASSLGTGSWGGVNNEQFF. CDR3 nucleotide sequence: TGTGCCAGCAGTTTAGGCACAGGGTCTTGGGGAGGGGTTAACAATGAGCAGTTCTTC.